These T cell receptor beta chains were read from a single sample in a study of blood T cell repertoires in COVID-19. The protocol was immunoSEQ multiplex PCR, while the TCRdb copy is restricted to in-frame clones and leaves out a portion. This sample yields 210,000 or so clones, of which over 75% are seen a single time; around 4.5% belongs to the top ten. The specimen sequenced was peripheral blood. These receptors all stem from a man aged 45 to 65 with acute or convalescent COVID-19. CDR3s include the opening cysteine and the closing phenylalanine or tryptophan. The D gene is left open where the match is weak. Size is omitted from some rows. Given values are once, few, many or a class for expanded clones.

>NA|TRBJ2-5|NA|TRBV27
TGTGCCAGCAGTTTGGGGGGGGCCGGCCAAGAGACCCAGTACTTC
CASSLGGAGQETQYF
>NA|TRBJ1-1|TRBD1|TRBV5-1
TGCGCCAGCAGCGTGACAGGGCGAAACACTGAAGCTTTCTTT
CASSVTGRNTEAFF
>NA|TRBJ1-5|TRBD1|TRBV5-1
TGCGCCAGCAGAATTCCACAGGGGGTTTCCCCGTACAATCAGCCCCAGCATTTT
CASRIPQGVSPYNQPQHF
>NA|TRBJ2-1|TRBD2|TRBV19
TGTGCCAGTAGTAATAGCGGGGGTCACAATGAGCAGTTCTTC
CASSNSGGHNEQFF
>NA|TRBJ1-1|TRBD1|TRBV5-1
TGCGCCAGCAGCGTGACAGGGTGGAACACTGAAGCTTTCTTT
CASSVTGWNTEAFF
>NA|TRBJ1-2|TRBD1|TRBV7-6
TGTGCCAGCAGCCCCCAGACAGGGGGAAACTATGGCTACACCTTC
CASSPQTGGNYGYTF
>NA|TRBJ2-1|NA|TRBV7-3
TGTGCCAGCTCCAATTCCTATGTAAATGAGCAGTTCTTC
CASSNSYVNEQFF
>NA|TRBJ1-6|NA|TRBV5-1
TGCGCCAGCAGCCCCCAAATGCTGAGCTCCTATAATTCACCCCTCCACTTT
CASSPQMLSSYNSPLHF
>NA|TRBJ1-3|NA|TRBV6-5
TGTGCCAGCAGCCTGAGAGATATCTCTGGAAACACCATATATTTT
CASSLRDISGNTIYF
>NA|TRBJ1-4|NA|TRBV5-1
TGCGCCAGCAGCTCCGTACCTGCGCGGGGGGCGGCAACTAATGAAAAACTGTTTTTT
CASSSVPARGAATNEKLFF
>few|TRBJ1-5|NA|TRBV9
TGTGCCAGCAGCCCCTGGGGGGGGAATCAGCCCCAGCATTTT
CASSPWGGNQPQHF
>NA|TRBJ1-1|NA|TRBV3-1/TRBV3-2
TGTGCCAGCAGCCAAGCAGCGGGAGTTGGAGCTTTCTTT
CASSQAAGVGAFF
>NA|TRBJ1-1|NA|TRBV18
TGTGCCAGCTCACCAACTACAGGCGCTGAAGCTTTCTTT
CASSPTTGAEAFF
>NA|TRBJ2-2|TRBD1|TRBV5-1
TGCGCCAGCAGTTCCGGGACAGGGGACACCGGGGAGCTGTTTTTT
CASSSGTGDTGELFF
>NA|TRBJ1-4|TRBD1|TRBV11-2
TGTGCCAGCAGCTCCACCTTCCGACAGGGGAGGGGGACTAATGAAAAACTGTTTTTT
CASSSTFRQGRGTNEKLFF
>few|TRBJ2-5|TRBD1|TRBV7-9
TGTGCCAGCAGCTCAAGGGACAGGGGAACCCAAGAGACCCAGTACTTC
CASSSRDRGTQETQYF
>NA|TRBJ1-5|TRBD1|TRBV7-9
TGTGCCAGCAGCCCCGGACAGGCAGAGAGTCAGCCCCAGCATTTT
CASSPGQAESQPQHF
>NA|TRBJ1-1|NA|TRBV7-9
TGTGCCAGCAGCCCCCAGGGTCTGAACACTGAAGCTTTCTTT
CASSPQGLNTEAFF
>NA|TRBJ1-5|NA|TRBV19
TGTGCCAGTAGTGGGGGCAGGGTTGACGGAGGAGGCAATCAGCCCCAGCATTTT
CASSGGRVDGGGNQPQHF
>NA|TRBJ1-3|TRBD1|TRBV7-9
TGTGCCAGCAGCTTTAGGGGGCAAAACACCATATATTTT
CASSFRGQNTIYF
>NA|TRBJ1-1|TRBD1|TRBV9
TGTGCCAGCAGCGTAGCTACCGGGACAGGCATGAACACTGAAGCTTTCTTT
CASSVATGTGMNTEAFF
>once|TRBJ2-1|NA|TRBV30
TGTGCCTACGGCCTGCGGAGCTCCTACAATGAGCAGTTCTTC
CAYGLRSSYNEQFF
>NA|TRBJ1-1|TRBD1|TRBV18
TGTGCCAGCTCGCGATTCTCCGACAGGGTGAACACTGAAGCTTTCTTT
CASSRFSDRVNTEAFF